The clone carrying this T cell receptor beta chain counts as medium-sized. The source of the sample is a study of control samples from healthy donors and cancer patients. Method: immunoSEQ multiplex PCR; TCRdb's copy keeps in-frame clones and lacks some. The sample lists 40,000 to 45,000 clones; more than 65% were seen once. The germline CDR1 and CDR2 sequences are MDHEN and SYDVKM. The CDR3 extends over 13 amino acids. V was pared by 7 bases and J by 2 bases, with 11 bases between. The rearrangement links TRBV28 to TRBJ1-2; weak D call: TRBD1 (6 bases). The source of this sequence is a male donor with melanoma. Sequencing was performed on formalin-fixed, paraffin-embedded tissue. DNA of the CDR3: TGTGCCAGCAAGGGCAGGGGCAACTATGGCTACACCTTC. Translated, it gives CASKGRGNYGYTF.